This record looks at one TCR beta chain sequence and its context. Germline lookup yields CDR1 MNHEY and CDR2 SMNVEV (reference sequence). Trimming took off 5 bases at V and 1 base at J, with 17 bases between the two ends. This CDR3 has 16 residues. These data belong to a study of molecular identifiers for immune sequencing clone quantification. About the study: The replicate experiment used RNA from 20,000 or 100,000 naive CD8 cells. This RNA was split into five aliquots, and four of them were sequenced.

Naive CD8 libraries came from approximately 20,000 to 1,000,000 sorted cells with 10%, 30% or 50% RNA. TCRdb passed the PCR reads through MiXCR, listing each CDR3 protein once. Of 550,000 to 750,000 distinct CDR3 sequences listed, nearly 20% were seen once; the top ten hold roughly 0.83%. Sequences were obtained from naive CD8+ T cells from blood, with Jurkat cell RNA spiked in. The subset is: FACS-sorted CD8+CD4-CCR7+CD45RA+ naive T cells. The chain couples TRBV27 to TRBJ1-2; D unclear. This clonotype originated in a human donor in good health. Some libraries in this study had Jurkat cell RNA spiked in. The CDR3 reads CASSLSREALNYGYTF. The CDR3 nucleotides are TGTGCCAGCAGTCTCTCGAGGGAGGCCCTTAACTATGGCTACACCTTC.